This T cell receptor beta chain was sequenced during a study of blood T cell repertoires in COVID-19. Across the study: Samples came from the United States, Italy and Spain, spanning acute and convalescent COVID-19. PBMCs, B-cell-depleted T cells, or T cells provided the cDNA or gDNA that made up the material.

Original processing notes: Reference gene primer amplification gave nucleated cell count estimates. Produced via immunoSEQ multiplex PCR; TCRdb's table is partial and in-frame only. V, J and clone size are taken as reported in that table, and D and trimming were inferred from the DNA itself. The repertoire has 200,000 to 250,000 clones, around 86% of them found once; the top ten carry roughly 7.2%. The V gene's germline CDR1 is SGDLS and CDR2 YYNGEE. V lost 0 bases to trimming and J lost 5 bases, with 11 bases between them. The CDR3 is 14 residues long. Enrollees, about 18 to 95 years old, lived in 24 US areas.

The specimen sequenced was PBMCs or T cells enriched from blood (not recorded which). V is TRBV9 and J is TRBJ2-5; possible D gene TRBD1, 5 bases. This clonotype originated in a man aged 25 to 45 in a cohort exposed to, infected with or recovered from COVID-19 (not recorded which). CDR3: CASSVGDSPETQYF. The CDR3 bases are TGTGCCAGCAGCGTAGGAGACAGTCCGGAGACCCAGTACTTC.